The present TCR beta chain was sequenced within a study of shared clonotypes between healthy human individuals. Comments on this clone: Other DNA sequences in this sample translate to the same CDR3.

Naive-designated CD8 cells lacked CD45RO, were positively enriched for CCR7, and omitted terminally differentiated effector memory CD45RA+ cells. The repertoire was sequenced with immunoSEQ multiplex PCR; TCRdb's copy has only in-frame clones and lacks some. This table holds approximately 650,000 clones, roughly 95% found once. The CDR3 sequence is 12 residues long. CDR1 is SGHRS and CDR2 is YFSETQ in the germline V gene. V was trimmed by 0 bases and J by 5 bases, leaving 3 bases between them. The chain recombines TRBV5-1 with TRBJ2-1; D unclear. The sequenced material came from naive CD8+ T cells sorted from blood. This sequence originates from a woman in her thirties in good health. This CDR3 reads CASSLGDNEQFF. DNA of the CDR3: TGCGCCAGCAGCTTGGGGGACAATGAGCAGTTCTTC.